Listed here are 32 T cell receptor beta chains from one sample, sequenced in a study of blood T cell repertoires in COVID-19. Assay used: immunoSEQ multiplex PCR; TCRdb lists only in-frame clones, some missing. The sample comprises some 250,000 clones, roughly nine tenths of which are singletons, and 6.2% rests with the top ten. The material sequenced was peripheral blood. The origin of the receptors is a man in his 60s with acute or convalescent COVID-19.

Only one count was recorded for this clone. An end of the junction differs from the germline gene, which may be a read error. The chain recombines TRBV10-3 with TRBJ1-1; TRBD1 matches at 11 bases. Germline CDR1 and CDR2: ENHRY and SYGVKD. This CDR3 contains 20 residues. As DNA, the CDR3 is TGTGCCATCAGTGACCCGAATCCGGTCCGGGACAGGGGGTCAGGCACTGAAGCCTTCTTT. Its protein is CAISDPNPVRDRGSGTEAFF.

CDR3 nucleotides: TGTGCCAGCAGTCCGGCGGGGAACACTGAAGCTTTCTTT. Its protein product is CASSPAGNTEAFF. The V and J genes are TRBV12-3 or TRBV12-4 and TRBJ1-1; D uncertain. The CDR3 consists of 13 residues. The ends were cut back, 5 bases at V and 1 base at J, with 8 bases in the middle.

The chain links TRBV19 to TRBJ1-3; no reliable D call. V dropped 6 bases and J dropped 3 bases, with 12 bases sitting between them. The CDR3 has 14 residues. Looked up from germline, CDR1 is LNHDA and CDR2 is SQIVND (reference sequence). Here the CDR3 reads CASRRPGFGNTIYF. CDR3 sequence (DNA): TGTGCCAGTAGGCGGCCCGGTTTTGGAAACACCATATATTTT. Supplemented by reference TRBV19 and TRBJ1-3, the full variable domain reads DGGITQSPKYLFRKEGQNVTLSCEQNLNHDAMYWYRQDPGQGLRLIYYSQIVNDFQKGDIAEGYSVSREKKESFPLTVTSAQKNPTAFYLCASRRPGFGNTIYFGEGSWLTVV.

This clone was counted ten times or more. V usage is TRBV3-1 (or the pseudogene TRBV3-2) and J usage is TRBJ1-4; D is ambiguous. The CDR3 length is 15 residues. Germline loops: CDR1 LGHDT, CDR2 YNNKEL (reference sequence). V was trimmed by 3 bases and J by 4 bases, leaving 12 bases between them. The CDR3 nucleotides are TGTGCCAGCAGCCATAGTCAGACTATTAATGAAAAACTGTTTTTT. Protein product: CASSHSQTINEKLFF.

The V and J genes are TRBV6-2 or TRBV6-3 and TRBJ1-4; 8 bases map to TRBD1. The trim removed 4 bases at V and 6 bases at J, leaving 10 bases unmatched. CDR1 and CDR2 from the germline V gene are MNHEY and SVGEGT. The CDR3 consists of 16 residues. The CDR3 DNA is TGTGCCAGCAGTTCCCAAGGGACAGGTTGGGATGAAAAACTGTTTTTT. Its protein product is CASSSQGTGWDEKLFF.

The chain's CDR3 is CSVESRGRAYF. The CDR3 coding sequence is TGCAGCGTTGAATCGCGGGGGCGCGCGTACTTC. The J gene is TRBJ2-7, the V gene TRBV29-1, with a tentative D call TRBD2 (7 bases). Trimming removed 2 bases at V and 12 bases at J, with 14 bases between. This CDR3 has 11 residues. Germline V gene data show CDR1 as SQVTM and CDR2 as ANQGSEA.

V usage is TRBV30 and J usage is TRBJ1-2, with D possibly matching TRBD1 (5 bases). Germline V lookup: CDR1 GTSNPN, CDR2 SVGIG (reference sequence). This CDR3 comprises 12 residues. V lost 1 base to trimming and J lost 6 bases, with 9 bases between them. The CDR3 DNA reads TGTGCCTGGAGTGCAGGGTCGGATGGCTACACCTTC. Amino acid sequence: CAWSAGSDGYTF. Full variable domain (outside the CDR3, taken from reference TRBV30 and TRBJ1-2): SQTIHQWPATLVQPVGSPLSLECTVEGTSNPNLYWYRQAAGRGLQLLFYSVGIGQISSEVPQNLSASRPQDRQFILSSKKLLLSDSGFYLCAWSAGSDGYTFGSGTRLTVV.

The rearrangement joins TRBV27 to TRBJ2-1; D not certain. The CDR3 covers 13 residues. CDR1 MNHEY and CDR2 SMNVEV come from the germline V gene (reference sequence). The V end was cut by 5 bases, the J end by 7 bases, with 12 bases between. The DNA of the CDR3 is TGTGCCAGCAGTACTCAAATACGGAATGAGCAGTTCTTC. This encodes CASSTQIRNEQFF.

This chain uses TRBV11-3 with TRBJ2-5; TRBD2 matches 9 bases. Trimming at V came to 0 bases and at J to 2 bases, leaving 13 bases not matched to a gene. The length of the CDR3 is 19 residues. Germline CDR1 and CDR2: SGHNT and YENEEA. The CDR3 sequence is CASSLDRGGRLAGQETQYF. In nucleotides, the CDR3 is TGTGCCAGCAGCTTAGATCGTGGGGGCCGGCTAGCGGGACAAGAGACCCAGTACTTC.

This clone appeared once. The CDR3 loop reads CASSNQRGLAGEKAYYEQYF. CDR3 nucleotides: TGTGCCAGCAGTAACCAGAGAGGACTAGCGGGAGAAAAGGCTTACTACGAGCAGTACTTC. V usage is TRBV27 and J usage is TRBJ2-7; TRBD2 matches at 13 bases. The CDR3 extends over 20 amino acids. J lost 3 bases, V lost 5 bases, and 19 bases had no gene match. CDR1 is MNHEY, CDR2 SMNVEV, per germline (reference sequence).

This rearrangement joins TRBV4-2 to TRBJ2-3; tentatively, D is TRBD1 (6 bases). Germline assignment: CDR1 LGHNA and CDR2 YNFKEQ. This CDR3 region has 16 residues. The germline V and J ends were trimmed by 1 base and 2 bases, with 13 bases remaining between them. The CDR3 coding sequence is TGTGCCAGCAGCCAAGTCAAAGGACAGCTCACAGATACGCAGTATTTT. Its translation is CASSQVKGQLTDTQYF.

The gene calls are TRBV9 and TRBJ1-5; 7 bases align to TRBD1. Germline CDR1 and CDR2: SGDLS and YYNGEE. Losses at the gene ends were 3 bases for V and 5 bases for J; bases not matched to a gene: 8. CDR3 length equals 15 residues. Here the CDR3 reads CASSESPGTDQPQHF. CDR3 DNA sequence: TGTGCCAGCAGCGAGAGTCCCGGGACAGATCAGCCCCAGCATTTT.

This clone came up a few times. The chain recombines TRBV30 with TRBJ2-7, with 10 bases that match TRBD1. The CDR3 is 14 residues long. CDR1 is GTSNPN and CDR2 is SVGIG in the germline V gene (reference sequence). Germline trimming cut 1 base from V and 6 bases from J; bases unmatched to any gene: 6. CDR3 nucleotide sequence: TGTGCCTGGAGTGGGGGGGACAGGGGAATCGAGCAGTACTTC. It is translated as CAWSGGDRGIEQYF. Combining the CDR3 with reference TRBV30 and TRBJ2-7 gives the whole variable domain SQTIHQWPATLVQPVGSPLSLECTVEGTSNPNLYWYRQAAGRGLQLLFYSVGIGQISSEVPQNLSASRPQDRQFILSSKKLLLSDSGFYLCAWSGGDRGIEQYFGPGTRLTVT.

This clone was counted many times. This chain connects TRBV7-8 to TRBJ2-1; 10 nucleotides agree with TRBD2. CDR3 length: 16 amino acids. Per germline, CDR1 SGHVS and CDR2 FQNEAQ. V lost 2 bases, J lost 0 bases, and 1 base stayed unmatched. CDR3 sequence: CASSLSSGSSYNEQFF. The CDR3 DNA reads TGTGCCAGCAGCTTATCTAGCGGGAGCTCCTACAATGAGCAGTTCTTC.

The genes are TRBV12-5 and TRBJ1-5, with a tentative D call TRBD1 (6 bases). The V and J ends lost 7 bases and 3 bases respectively, with 13 bases between them. CDR1 and CDR2 (germline): LGHNT, FRNRAP. The CDR3 is 14 residues long. The CDR3 DNA reads TGTGCTAGTGCCCCGGACAGTGTCAATCAGCCCCAGCATTTT. This translates into CASAPDSVNQPQHF.

The chain couples TRBV9 to TRBJ1-5; 9 positions match TRBD1. Germline CDR1 SGDLS, CDR2 YYNGEE. With 4 bases clipped from V and 4 bases from J, the junction kept 3 bases outside the gene matches. CDR3 size: 14 residues. This CDR3 reads CASSTGQGNQPQHF. In DNA, the CDR3 is TGTGCCAGCAGCACCGGACAGGGGAATCAGCCCCAGCATTTT. Combining the CDR3 with reference TRBV9 and TRBJ1-5 gives the whole variable domain DSGVTQTPKHLITATGQRVTLRCSPRSGDLSVYWYQQSLDQGLQFLIQYYNGEERAKGNILERFSAQQFPDLHSELNLSSLELGDSALYFCASSTGQGNQPQHFGDGTRLSIL.

The V gene is TRBV30, the J gene TRBJ2-2, with D perhaps matching TRBD2 (5 bases). Trimming removed 2 bases from V and 4 bases from J, with 11 bases in between. In germline, CDR1 is GTSNPN, CDR2 SVGIG (reference sequence). CDR3 length: 14 residues. The CDR3 region is CAWSREGLTGELFF. The CDR3 DNA is TGTGCCTGGAGTCGGGAAGGGCTCACCGGGGAGCTGTTTTTT.

This chain connects TRBV5-1 to TRBJ1-5; no clear D. Germline V gives CDR1 SGHRS, CDR2 YFSETQ. This CDR3 contains 13 residues. V dropped 0 bases and J dropped 9 bases, with 10 bases sitting between them. CDR3: CASSLAGDPPQHF. Written as DNA, the CDR3 is TGCGCCAGCAGCTTGGCCGGAGATCCGCCCCAGCATTTT. Complete variable domain (other parts from reference TRBV5-1 and TRBJ1-5): KAGVTQTPRYLIKTRGQQVTLSCSPISGHRSVSWYQQTPGQGLQFLFEYFSETQRNKGNFPGRFSGRQFSNSRSEMNVSTLELGDSALYLCASSLAGDPPQHFGDGTRLSIL.

For the CDR3, the DNA is TGTGCCAGCAGCTTAGGGGACAGGGGAGGTTACTACAATGAGCAGTTCTTC. Protein: CASSLGDRGGYYNEQFF. The chain joins TRBV7-8 to TRBJ2-1; 10 positions match TRBD1. V dropped 1 base and J dropped 3; count of bases not matched to a gene: 6. This CDR3 is built from 17 residues. The germline V gene encodes CDR1 SGHVS and CDR2 FQNEAQ.

The chain recombines TRBV30 with TRBJ2-7; 10 bases align to TRBD1. The CDR3 consists of 13 residues. Trimming removed 2 bases from V and 5 bases from J; junction bases left unmatched: 3. The V gene's germline CDR1 is GTSNPN and CDR2 SVGIG (reference sequence). The chain's CDR3 is CAWSRGQGNEQYF. The CDR3 DNA sequence: TGTGCCTGGAGTAGGGGACAGGGGAACGAGCAGTACTTC.

This clone was found once. The V call is TRBV11-3, the J call TRBJ1-6; D uncertain. Germline V gene sequence: CDR1 SGHNT, CDR2 YENEEA. This CDR3 region has 13 residues. V lost 0 bases and J 9 bases, leaving 6 bases between the germline ends. CDR3 protein: CASSLDMASPLHF. CDR3 nucleotide sequence: TGTGCCAGCAGCTTAGATATGGCTTCACCCCTCCACTTT.

This clone was seen only once. The chain uses TRBV30 and TRBJ2-7; no reliable D call. The CDR3 runs 15 residues. Trimming took 3 bases from V and 3 from J, leaving 18 bases between them. Per the germline V gene, CDR1 is GTSNPN and CDR2 is SVGIG (reference sequence). CDR3 in amino acids: CAWSAPRVVDYEQYF. In DNA, the CDR3 is TGTGCCTGGAGCGCCCCCCGTGTAGTCGACTACGAGCAGTACTTC.

The J gene is TRBJ1-4, the V gene TRBV9; possible D gene TRBD1, 5 bases. V lost 2 bases, J lost 7 bases, and 18 bases lay in between. Looked up from germline, CDR1 is SGDLS and CDR2 is YYNGEE. This CDR3 contains 16 residues. DNA for the CDR3: TGTGCCAGCAGCGTCGATAACGGGGGATCAGGTGAAAAACTGTTTTTT. This translates into CASSVDNGGSGEKLFF.

The chain has TRBV18 and TRBJ2-7, with TRBD2 matching 10 bases. The CDR3 is 15 amino acids. The germline V gene encodes CDR1 KGHSH and CDR2 LQKENI. V gave up 5 bases and J gave up 5 bases; unmatched junction bases: 9. The CDR3 here is CASSITAGGSHEQYF. As DNA, the CDR3 is TGTGCCAGCTCAATTACAGCGGGAGGGTCCCACGAGCAGTACTTC.

The chain combines TRBV6-5 with TRBJ2-1, with 12 bases identical to TRBD2. CDR3 length: 13 amino acids. Germline assignment: CDR1 MNHEY and CDR2 SVGAGI. The junction had 7 bases not matched to a gene; V was cut back by 10 bases and J by 9 bases. CDR3 loop: CATRTSGMGEQFF. The CDR3 DNA reads as TGTGCCACTCGGACTAGCGGGATGGGTGAGCAGTTCTTC.

The chain carries TRBV5-1 and TRBJ2-7, with 9 bases aligning to TRBD2. Germline V gene lookup returns CDR1 SGHRS and CDR2 YFSETQ. J lost 2 bases, V lost 0 bases, and 15 bases had no gene match. This CDR3 comprises 19 residues. CDR3 region: CASSLAPGVAGERTYEQYF. DNA of the CDR3: TGCGCCAGCAGCTTGGCCCCGGGGGTAGCGGGAGAAAGGACCTACGAGCAGTACTTC.

This chain connects TRBV18 to TRBJ1-2; 7 bases align to TRBD1. Losses at the gene ends were 5 bases for V and 1 base for J; bases not matched to a gene: 4. Per the germline V gene, CDR1 is KGHSH and CDR2 is LQKENI. The length of the CDR3 is 14 residues. DNA for the CDR3: TGTGCCAGCTCAACCAACAGGGGTAACTATGGCTACACCTTC. Translated: CASSTNRGNYGYTF.

CDR3 in amino acids: CASSKSRDRENIQYF. The DNA for the CDR3 is TGTGCCAGCAGCAAAAGCCGGGACAGGGAAAACATTCAGTACTTC. The V and J genes are TRBV21-1 and TRBJ2-4; the table names TRBD1, a call not compared with the DNA. TRBV21-1 corresponds to a pseudogene. The CDR3 has 15 amino acids.

CDR3 sequence: CASSSGLVLTDGELFF. The DNA for the CDR3 is TGTGCCAGCAGCTCTGGACTAGTCTTGACTGACGGGGAGCTGTTTTTT. The J gene is TRBJ2-2, the V gene TRBV6-2 or TRBV6-3; 7 positions match TRBD2. This CDR3 spans 16 amino acids. J gave up 7 bases and V 6 bases, and 14 bases lay outside the gene matches. Germline assignment: CDR1 MNHEY and CDR2 SVGEGT.

This sequence joins TRBV30 and TRBJ1-1; D gene ambiguous. CDR3 length: 12 residues. Deletions cut 4 bases from V and 4 bases from J, with 10 bases between. The V gene's germline CDR1 is GTSNPN and CDR2 SVGIG (reference sequence). This CDR3 is CAWTGGGTEAFF. The CDR3 region has the DNA TGTGCCTGGACCGGAGGCGGCACTGAAGCTTTCTTT.

The genes are TRBV4-3 and TRBJ2-3, with 7 bases fitting TRBD1. Germline V gene sequence: CDR1 LGHNA, CDR2 YSLEER. CDR3 length equals 15 residues. Unmatched junction bases numbered 9, after V lost 3 bases and J lost 6 bases. CDR3 DNA: TGCGCCAGCAGCCAGGGACAGCAGTGGCGCGATACGCAGTATTTT. Its translation is CASSQGQQWRDTQYF.

This rearrangement joins TRBV6-4 to TRBJ2-1, with 7 nucleotides matching TRBD2. Trimming removed 2 bases from V and 4 bases from J; junction bases left unmatched: 5. CDR1 and CDR2 from the germline V gene are MRHNA and SNTAGT. The CDR3 runs to 15 residues. The CDR3 DNA is TGTGCCAGCAGTGACGAGGCTAGCGGATACAATGAGCAGTTCTTC. It yields the protein CASSDEASGYNEQFF.